One sample yielded the 20 T cell receptor beta chains listed below, sequenced in a study of blood T cells in healthy people across ages. With a J-beta primer mix and a sample-barcoded 5' primer, a second PCR ran about 6 to 11 cycles. TCRdb reanalysed the 5' RACE reads using MiXCR and keeps one entry per CDR3 protein. The data show fewer than 2 million distinct CDR3 sequences, roughly two fifths seen once. The sequenced material came from blood. The source is a human donor in good health.

The chain couples TRBV20-1 to TRBJ2-1; 7 positions agree with TRBD1. The V segment lost 4 bases and the J segment 7 bases; nucleotides outside the gene matches: 13. The CDR3 extends over 15 amino acids. Germline loops: CDR1 DFQATT, CDR2 SNEGSKA (reference sequence). The CDR3 protein is CSAIDRDRVLNEQFF. CDR3 nucleotides: TGCAGTGCTATCGACAGGGATCGGGTACTGAATGAGCAGTTCTTC.

V is TRBV2 and J is TRBJ2-5; tentatively, D is TRBD2 (6 bases). Trimming removed 7 bases from V and 1 base from J, with 13 bases in between. The CDR3 spans 14 residues. Germline lookup yields CDR1 SNHLY and CDR2 FYNNEI. This chain's CDR3 is CASIAEVLQETQYF. In nucleotides, the CDR3 is TGTGCCAGCATAGCGGAGGTCCTCCAAGAGACCCAGTACTTC.

This clonotype has a handful of counts. The chain has TRBV13 and TRBJ2-1; the D gene is possibly TRBD2 (7 bases). V was cut by 1 base and J by 7 bases, with 14 bases left in between. Per the germline V gene, CDR1 is PRHDT and CDR2 is FYEKMQ (reference sequence). This CDR3 spans 15 amino acids. The CDR3 DNA sequence: TGTGCCAGCAGCTTAGTACGGGGAGGGGGAAATGAGCAGTTCTTC. Residues: CASSLVRGGGNEQFF.

This clonotype was detected a few times. The chain couples TRBV29-1 to TRBJ1-1, with 11 bases identical to TRBD1. This CDR3 spans 12 amino acids. Germline loops: CDR1 SQVTM, CDR2 ANQGSEA. Germline trimming cut 4 bases from V and 6 bases from J; bases unmatched to any gene: 1. The CDR3: CSVGTGGAEAFF. The CDR3 DNA is TGCAGCGTTGGGACAGGGGGCGCTGAAGCTTTCTTT.

CDR3 loop: CSPDSSYEQYF. CDR3 sequence (DNA): TGCAGCCCAGACAGCTCCTACGAGCAGTACTTC. The chain recombines TRBV20-1 with TRBJ2-7; D is possibly TRBD1 (5 bases). Germline V gives CDR1 DFQATT, CDR2 SNEGSKA (reference sequence). CDR3 length equals 11 residues.

V and J are TRBV6-5 and TRBJ2-1; TRBD1 matches at 7 bases. The CDR3 is 12 residues long. Germline loops: CDR1 MNHEY, CDR2 SVGAGI. Trimming took 2 bases from V and 14 from J; bases not matched to a gene: 6. CDR3 sequence reads: CASSYQTGVKFF. The CDR3 nucleotides are TGTGCCAGCAGTTACCAAACAGGGGTAAAGTTCTTC.

The chain employs TRBV7-2 and TRBJ1-5; a possible D gene is TRBD1 (5 bases). The germline V gene encodes CDR1 SGHTA and CDR2 FQGNSA. With 5 bases removed from V and 6 bases from J, the gap between germline ends came to 20 bases. The CDR3 loop spans 16 amino acids. The CDR3 coding sequence is TGTGCCAGCAGCGTTGGACAAGAGGTTTATCTTCAGCCCCAGCATTTT. Translation gives CASSVGQEVYLQPQHF.

The chain employs TRBV6-5 and TRBJ1-4; no firm D call. V was cut by 2 bases and J by 4 bases, with 8 bases left in between. Germline-derived CDR1 and CDR2 are MNHEY and SVGAGI. The CDR3 consists of 14 residues. DNA of the CDR3: TGTGCCAGCAGTTACGGAGGGCATAATGAAAAACTGTTTTTT. Translating it yields CASSYGGHNEKLFF.

The rearrangement joins TRBV2 to TRBJ1-5; 9 bases align to TRBD1. Germline V CDR1 and CDR2: SNHLY, FYNNEI. Germline trimming cut 5 bases from V and 2 bases from J; bases unmatched to any gene: 7. The CDR3 has 16 amino acids. CDR3 in amino acids: CASSPGQGRGNQPQHF. The CDR3 coding sequence is TGTGCCAGCAGTCCGGGACAGGGCCGTGGCAATCAGCCCCAGCATTTT.

The V and J genes are TRBV7-2 and TRBJ1-1; the D gene is possibly TRBD1 (5 bases). Germline V lookup: CDR1 SGHTA, CDR2 FQGNSA. V was trimmed by 5 bases and J by 5 bases, leaving 15 bases between them. This CDR3 has 14 amino acids. CDR3 bases: TGTGCCAGCAGCCTCAACCGACAGAGGACTGAAGCTTTCTTT. Protein sequence: CASSLNRQRTEAFF.

V and J are TRBV4-3 and TRBJ1-2, with TRBD1 matching 9 bases. The CDR3 extends over 16 amino acids. CDR1 LGHNA and CDR2 YSLEER come from the germline V gene. Germline trimming cut 3 bases from V and 6 bases from J; bases unmatched to any gene: 11. The CDR3 region is CASSHNRGLLGDGYTF. CDR3 nucleotides: TGCGCCAGCAGCCATAACAGGGGGCTGCTAGGAGATGGCTACACCTTC.

This chain links TRBV12-3 or TRBV12-4 with TRBJ2-4; no clear D gene. Trimming removed 5 bases from V and 13 bases from J, with 15 bases in between. The CDR3 has 12 amino acids. CDR3 sequence reads: CASSPTVFAQYF. The CDR3 bases are TGTGCCAGCAGTCCCACGGTCTTCGCGCAGTACTTC.

This clonotype was seen a handful of times. The chain couples TRBV18 to TRBJ2-7; D remains unclear. CDR1 is KGHSH, CDR2 LQKENI, per germline. CDR3 length: 15 amino acids. Trimming removed 1 base from V and 2 bases from J, with 12 bases in between. CDR3 protein: CASSPQSGTTYEQYF. As DNA, the CDR3 is TGTGCCAGCTCACCACAATCGGGCACTACCTACGAGCAGTACTTC.

This clonotype turned up a few times. The chain carries TRBV27 and TRBJ2-7; D not certain. This CDR3 region has 13 residues. Germline CDR1 reads MNHEY; CDR2 reads SMNVEV (reference sequence). V lost 6 bases and J 3 bases, leaving 12 bases between the germline ends. The CDR3 nucleotides read TGTGCCAGCAGGAAGGGCATACTCTACGAGCAGTACTTC. Protein sequence: CASRKGILYEQYF.

This clonotype appeared a few times. The genes are TRBV10-3 and TRBJ2-3, with 9 bases identical to TRBD1. The CDR3 is 14 residues long. With 6 bases clipped from V and 0 bases from J, the junction kept 1 base outside the gene matches. Per germline, CDR1 ENHRY and CDR2 SYGVKD. In DNA form, the CDR3 reads TGTGCCATCAGGGACAGGGGCAGCACAGATACGCAGTATTTT. Amino acids: CAIRDRGSTDTQYF.

The V gene is TRBV24-1, the J gene TRBJ2-5, with D hard to call. The J call may not be correct, given that the DNA end is closer to TRBJ2-7. CDR1 is KGHDR and CDR2 is SFDVKD in the germline V gene. The CDR3 runs 11 residues. CDR3 nucleotides: TGTGCCACCGGCGCCGGCTACGAGCAGTACTTC. Translating gives CATGAGYEQYF.

This clonotype turned up a few times. J is TRBJ2-6 and V is TRBV3-1, with D hard to call. CDR3 size: 15 residues. V shed 0 bases and J shed 2 bases, with 5 bases lying between them. From germline, CDR1 is LGHDT and CDR2 YNNKEL (reference sequence). The CDR3 spells CASSQDVTGANVLTF. The CDR3 DNA reads as TGTGCCAGCAGCCAAGATGTGACTGGGGCCAACGTCCTGACTTTC.

This clonotype has just a few counts. This chain uses TRBV5-1 with TRBJ2-1, with 7 bases fitting TRBD2. The CDR3 spans 15 residues. Unmatched junction bases numbered 6, after V lost 0 bases and J lost 6 bases. The germline CDR1 and CDR2 sequences are SGHRS and YFSETQ. This chain's CDR3 is CASSLDVGGFNEQFF. CDR3 nucleotides: TGCGCCAGCAGCTTGGATGTCGGGGGGTTCAATGAGCAGTTCTTC.

This clonotype occurred a few times. The V and J genes are TRBV2 and TRBJ2-3, with 10 nucleotides matching TRBD2. The CDR3 is 15 amino acids. Trimming removed 6 bases from V and 4 bases from J; junction bases left unmatched: 7. Germline loops: CDR1 SNHLY, CDR2 FYNNEI. The CDR3 sequence is CASSRTSGWPDTQYF. The CDR3 nucleotides read TGTGCCAGCAGCCGGACTAGCGGCTGGCCAGATACGCAGTATTTT.

V gene TRBV10-2 combines with J gene TRBJ2-1; no clear D gene. The J call is uncertain, as TRBJ2-7 better fits the DNA end. The CDR3 contains 14 residues. Per the germline V gene, CDR1 is WSHSY and CDR2 is SAAADI. The CDR3 region is CASSGVSSYNEQYF. The CDR3 DNA reads as TGCGCCAGCAGTGGGGTTAGCTCCTACAATGAGCAGTACTTC.